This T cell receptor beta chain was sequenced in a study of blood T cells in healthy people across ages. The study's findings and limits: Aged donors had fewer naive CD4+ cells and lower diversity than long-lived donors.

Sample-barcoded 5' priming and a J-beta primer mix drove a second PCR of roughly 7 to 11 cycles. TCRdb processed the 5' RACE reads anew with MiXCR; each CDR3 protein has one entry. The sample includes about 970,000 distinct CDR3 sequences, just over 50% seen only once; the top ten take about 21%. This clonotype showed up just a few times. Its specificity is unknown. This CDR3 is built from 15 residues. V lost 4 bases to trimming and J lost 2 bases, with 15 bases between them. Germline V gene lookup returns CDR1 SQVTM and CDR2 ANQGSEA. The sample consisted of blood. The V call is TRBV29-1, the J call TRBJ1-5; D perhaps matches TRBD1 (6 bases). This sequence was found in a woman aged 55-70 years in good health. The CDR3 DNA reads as TGCAGCGTTGGCTTTGGGGGGGCGCGCAATCAGCCCCAGCATTTT. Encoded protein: CSVGFGGARNQPQHF.